The 24 T cell receptor beta chains below come from one sample, sequenced in a study of spatial heterogeneity in lung cancer. The time point denotes: sample taken at primary tumor resection. TCRdb independently ran MiXCR on the 5' RACE reads; one entry per CDR3 protein. The sample records some 80,000 distinct CDR3 sequences, approximately 8% being singletons. Sequences were derived from PBMCs, sampled at surgery. These receptors came from a male donor with early-stage non-small cell lung cancer.

This CDR3 reads CASSLVQGADGYTF. The CDR3 nucleotides are TGTGCCAGCAGCTTAGTACAGGGGGCGGATGGCTACACCTTC. The chain links TRBV7-9 to TRBJ1-2; 9 nucleotides line up with TRBD1. CDR1 is SEHNR, CDR2 FQNEAQ, per germline (reference sequence). The CDR3 covers 14 residues. V dropped 1 base and J dropped 6; count of bases not matched to a gene: 3.

The rearrangement links TRBV11-3 to TRBJ1-1; maybe TRBD1 (5 bases). The CDR3 extends over 15 amino acids. Germline V CDR1 and CDR2: SGHNT, YENEEA. The ends were cut back, 5 bases at V and 1 base at J, with 14 bases in the middle. In DNA form, the CDR3 reads TGTGCCAGCAGCCCCGTGGGACCCAGGAACACTGAAGCTTTCTTT. It specifies CASSPVGPRNTEAFF.

V is TRBV30 and J is TRBJ1-1; 8 bases map to TRBD1. Germline assignment: CDR1 GTSNPN and CDR2 SVGIG (reference sequence). The CDR3 contains 14 residues. Unmatched junction bases numbered 4, after V lost 4 bases and J lost 0 bases. In nucleotides, the CDR3 is TGTGCCTGGAACAGGGGGAAAATGAACACTGAAGCTTTCTTT. Its translation is CAWNRGKMNTEAFF.

The table lists this clonotype with a few counts. The chain combines TRBV12-5 with TRBJ1-1; weak D call: TRBD1 (5 bases). The V gene's germline CDR1 is LGHNT and CDR2 FRNRAP. The V end was cut by 6 bases, the J end by 8 bases, with 13 bases between. The CDR3 length is 12 residues. CDR3 loop: CASGVTGTEAFF. CDR3 sequence (DNA): TGTGCTAGTGGAGTAACCGGGACCGAAGCTTTCTTT.

This clonotype was counted many times. V usage is TRBV27 and J usage is TRBJ1-2; D is undetermined. V was pared by 3 bases and J by 2 bases, with 7 bases between. Germline V gene data show CDR1 as MNHEY and CDR2 as SMNVEV (reference sequence). The CDR3 consists of 13 residues. CDR3 bases: TGTGCCAGCAGTTTCACAGCGAACTATGGCTACACCTTC. The encoded protein is CASSFTANYGYTF.

V and J are TRBV9 and TRBJ1-2; D is ambiguous. From germline, CDR1 is SGDLS and CDR2 YYNGEE. Trimming stripped 7 bases from V and 0 bases from J, with 10 bases between. The CDR3 contains 13 residues. The CDR3 protein is CASGPLSNYGYTF. The CDR3 DNA sequence: TGTGCCAGCGGACCGCTATCTAACTATGGCTACACCTTC.

This clonotype was detected a few times. The chain is built from TRBV6-2 or TRBV6-3 and TRBJ2-1; 10 nucleotides match TRBD2. This CDR3 region has 18 residues. With 2 bases clipped from V and 6 bases from J, the junction kept 13 bases outside the gene matches. Germline V CDR1 and CDR2: MNHEY, SVGEGT. The CDR3, as DNA: TGTGCCAGCAGTTACGAAGCGGGAGGGCCTTTATCGGCCAATGAGCAGTTCTTC. Protein product: CASSYEAGGPLSANEQFF.

The CDR3 bases are TGTGCCAGCACTCAGCCCCCCCGGGAGCAGTTCTTC. Residues: CASTQPPREQFF. V gene TRBV12-3 or TRBV12-4 combines with J gene TRBJ2-1; no firm D call. The ends were cut back, 7 bases at V and 10 bases at J, with 14 bases in the middle. This CDR3 has 12 residues.

This clonotype has more than one count but fewer than ten. The V call is TRBV5-1, the J call TRBJ2-7; 11 positions match TRBD1. CDR3 length: 15 residues. The germline gives CDR1 SGHRS, CDR2 YFSETQ. V lost 0 bases, J lost 6 bases, and 5 bases stayed unmatched. In nucleotides, the CDR3 is TGCGCCAGCAGCTTGGGGACAGGGGGCTTCTCCGAGCAGTACTTC. This translates into CASSLGTGGFSEQYF. The whole variable domain, remainder taken from reference TRBV5-1 and TRBJ2-7, is KAGVTQTPRYLIKTRGQQVTLSCSPISGHRSVSWYQQTPGQGLQFLFEYFSETQRNKGNFPGRFSGRQFSNSRSEMNVSTLELGDSALYLCASSLGTGGFSEQYFGPGTRLTVT.

The rearrangement joins TRBV6-5 to TRBJ1-2, with no clear D. V lost 3 bases, J lost 7 bases, and 12 bases lay in between. From germline, CDR1 is MNHEY and CDR2 SVGAGI. The CDR3 runs 13 residues. The CDR3 DNA follows: TGTGCCAGCAGTTATAGTACAGCCGTTGGCTACACCTTC. Amino acid sequence: CASSYSTAVGYTF.

This clonotype was counted ten times or more. CDR3 nucleotides: TGTGCCAGCAGCCAAGCTAGCGGGGCACGCTACGAGCAGTACTTC. Its translation: CASSQASGARYEQYF. This rearrangement joins TRBV4-2 to TRBJ2-7, with 9 bases lining up with TRBD2. The CDR3 has 15 amino acids. V trimming: 1 base; J trimming: 3 bases; junction bases outside the gene matches: 4. Looked up from germline, CDR1 is LGHNA and CDR2 is YNFKEQ.

This clonotype showed up many times. For the CDR3, the DNA is TGCAGTGCTAGGGACAGATTCTACGAGCAGTACTTC. This sequence encodes CSARDRFYEQYF. V gene TRBV20-1 combines with J gene TRBJ2-7; weak D call: TRBD1 (6 bases). The CDR3 runs 12 residues. The V and J ends lost 3 bases and 3 bases respectively, with 9 bases between them. Germline values: CDR1 DFQATT, CDR2 SNEGSKA (reference sequence).

In its sample, this clonotype was seen a few times. The chain links TRBV7-3 to TRBJ2-1; 9 bases align to TRBD2. The CDR3 extends over 13 amino acids. The V gene's germline CDR1 is SGHTA and CDR2 FQGTGA. J gave up 9 bases and V 5 bases, and 5 bases lay outside the gene matches. The CDR3 DNA reads TGTGCCAGCAGCCCTAGCGGGACGGGTGAGCAGTTCTTC. Translation gives CASSPSGTGEQFF.

This chain connects TRBV18 to TRBJ1-1, with D possibly TRBD1 on 6 matching bases. The CDR3 runs 19 residues. Germline values: CDR1 KGHSH, CDR2 LQKENI. V lost 6 bases and J 0 bases, leaving 26 bases between the germline ends. CDR3 DNA: TGTGCCAGCTCGCAACGCGCGTCGCGGAGGGGGGACATGAACACTGAAGCTTTCTTT. Translation gives CASSQRASRRGDMNTEAFF.

This clonotype was detected ten times or more. The V call is TRBV11-3, the J call TRBJ2-1; the D gene is possibly TRBD1 (6 bases). The CDR3 sequence is 14 residues long. The V and J ends lost 6 bases and 8 bases respectively, with 17 bases between them. Per germline, CDR1 SGHNT and CDR2 YENEEA. CDR3 region: CASSYKSQGDEQFF. For the CDR3, the DNA is TGTGCCAGCAGTTATAAATCACAGGGAGATGAGCAGTTCTTC.

In its sample, this clonotype was seen a few times. V and J are TRBV7-3 and TRBJ2-1; 10 positions match TRBD2. The CDR3 runs 14 residues. Germline CDR1 is SGHTA and CDR2 is FQGTGA. J gave up 10 bases and V 5 bases, and 8 bases lay outside the gene matches. The CDR3 region has the DNA TGTGCCAGCAGCCGAGCGGGAGGGCCGGAAGAGCAGTTCTTC. Amino acids: CASSRAGGPEEQFF.

This clonotype was seen repeatedly, ten times or more. The chain is built from TRBV29-1 and TRBJ2-1, with 8 bases fitting TRBD2. CDR1 and CDR2 (germline): SQVTM, ANQGSEA. Trimming took 1 base from V and 5 from J; bases not matched to a gene: 4. The CDR3 runs 14 residues. The CDR3 sequence: CSVEAGLGDNEQFF. CDR3 DNA: TGCAGCGTTGAAGCGGGACTAGGGGACAATGAGCAGTTCTTC.

This clonotype was recorded at least ten times. This chain connects TRBV12-3 or TRBV12-4 to TRBJ1-1, with D hard to call. The ends were cut back, 3 bases at V and 5 bases at J, with 13 bases in the middle. This CDR3 comprises 14 residues. The CDR3, as DNA: TGTGCCAGCAGTTTGTACGCTGGGCGAACTGAAGCTTTCTTT. Encoded protein: CASSLYAGRTEAFF.

This clonotype was seen ten or more times. The chain combines TRBV3-1 with TRBJ1-1; possibly TRBD1 for D (6 bases). The V gene's germline CDR1 is LGHDT and CDR2 YNNKEL (reference sequence). The CDR3 sequence is 14 residues long. V lost 5 bases and J 4 bases, leaving 14 bases between the germline ends. The CDR3 sequence: CASSTGGAGTEAFF. The CDR3 DNA is TGTGCCAGCAGCACCGGGGGGGCGGGCACTGAAGCTTTCTTT.

V is TRBV7-3 and J is TRBJ2-5; no definite D call. The CDR3 runs to 16 residues. The germline V gene has CDR1 SGHTA and CDR2 FQGTGA. V shed 5 bases and J shed 0 bases, with 16 bases lying between them. This chain's CDR3 is CASSVGLQRDQETQYF. CDR3 DNA sequence: TGTGCCAGCAGCGTAGGCCTACAAAGGGACCAAGAGACCCAGTACTTC.

The table lists this clonotype with a few counts. V gene TRBV2 combines with J gene TRBJ1-2; no definite D call. Deletions cut 1 base from V and 3 bases from J, with 12 bases between. CDR1 SNHLY and CDR2 FYNNEI come from the germline V gene. The CDR3 runs 15 residues. The CDR3 protein is CASSEGQDRDYGYTF. CDR3 nucleotide sequence: TGTGCCAGCAGTGAAGGGCAGGATAGGGACTATGGCTACACCTTC.

This clonotype was counted at least ten times. The V call is TRBV27, the J call TRBJ2-1, with 11 bases lining up with TRBD2. From germline, CDR1 is MNHEY and CDR2 SMNVEV (reference sequence). The CDR3 spans 21 residues. Germline trimming cut 1 base from V and 0 bases from J; bases unmatched to any gene: 14. The CDR3 here is CASSLYRIGTSGISSYNEQFF. The CDR3 region has the DNA TGTGCCAGCAGTTTATATAGGATCGGGACTAGCGGTATTAGCTCCTACAATGAGCAGTTCTTC.

Comments on this clonotype: This may stem from a read error, because a much larger clone lies one nucleotide away. The J gene is TRBJ1-1, the V gene TRBV6-2 or TRBV6-3; D unresolved. This CDR3 spans 13 amino acids. The V gene's germline CDR1 is MNHEY and CDR2 SVGEGT. Written as DNA, the CDR3 is TGTGCCAGCAGTGTGCCCTGGCGCACTGAAGTTTTCTTT. Its protein product is CASSVPWRTEVFF.

The CDR3 coding sequence is TGTGCCAGCAGTCGGTTGGGGGCCCAGTACTTC. Protein sequence: CASSRLGAQYF. V and J are TRBV12-3 or TRBV12-4 and TRBJ2-5, with D perhaps matching TRBD1 or TRBD2 (5 bases each). The V and J ends lost 5 bases and 9 bases respectively, with 10 bases between them. The CDR3 has 11 amino acids.